Below, 22 T cell receptor beta chains from the same sample are listed, as sequenced in a study of T-cell memory formation after mild COVID-19. TCRdb passed the 5' RACE reads through MiXCR, listing each CDR3 protein once. Among about 240,000 distinct CDR3 sequences listed, 7.5% to 10% were seen once. Material for sequencing was PBMCs or a T cell subset sorted from them (not recorded which). The source is a man aged 18 to 30 who had mild COVID-19 (a few samples of this study predate the infection). Cell type and time point are not known.

In regard to this clonotype: The junction and the germline gene differ at one end; a read error may be behind it. The chain links TRBV27 to TRBJ1-6; 7 bases agree with TRBD1. CDR1 and CDR2 (germline): MNHEY, SMNVEV (reference sequence). There are 14 residues in the CDR3. CDR3 region: CSSGQDRYNSPLHF. The CDR3 DNA reads TGTTCCAGCGGACAGGACCGCTATAATTCACCCCTCCACTTT.

CDR3: CASSLEAGLTQETQYF. CDR3 DNA sequence: TGCGCCAGCAGCTTGGAGGCAGGGCTGACCCAAGAGACCCAGTACTTC. The chain recombines TRBV5-1 with TRBJ2-5; D may be TRBD1 (5 bases). With 0 bases removed from V and 1 base from J, the gap between germline ends came to 13 bases. From germline, CDR1 is SGHRS and CDR2 YFSETQ. CDR3 length: 16 residues.

The gene calls are TRBV5-4 and TRBJ2-7; D is ambiguous. The CDR3 is made up of 12 amino acids. Germline CDR1 is SGHNT and CDR2 is YYREEE (reference sequence). V was clipped by 1 base and J by 7 bases, with 9 bases between them. The CDR3 DNA follows: TGTGCCAGCAGCTTGCCAGCCATAGAGCAGTACTTC. This codes for CASSLPAIEQYF. Drawing the rest from reference TRBV5-4 and TRBJ2-7, the complete variable domain is ETGVTQSPTHLIKTRGQQVTLRCSSQSGHNTVSWYQQALGQGPQFIFQYYREEENGRGNFPPRFSGLQFPNYSSELNVNALELDDSALYLCASSLPAIEQYFGPGTRLTVT.

This clonotype was seen many times. V gene TRBV7-2 combines with J gene TRBJ2-4; perhaps TRBD1 as D (5 bases). CDR1 is SGHTA, CDR2 FQGNSA, per germline. The CDR3 length is 15 residues. Trimming cost V 2 bases and J 6 bases, with 14 bases left between them. The CDR3 reads CASSLYQGSSNIQYF. CDR3 DNA: TGTGCCAGCAGCTTATACCAGGGTTCTTCAAACATTCAGTACTTC.

This clonotype was recorded a few times. V usage is TRBV5-1 and J usage is TRBJ1-4, with TRBD1 identical over 10 bases. Germline trimming cut 1 base from V and 6 bases from J; bases unmatched to any gene: 3. Germline assignment: CDR1 SGHRS and CDR2 YFSETQ. The CDR3 has 15 amino acids. The CDR3 region has the DNA TGCGCCAGCAGCTTGAATGGACAGGGGGATGAAAAACTGTTTTTT. Amino acid sequence: CASSLNGQGDEKLFF. Looking up the rest from reference TRBV5-1 and TRBJ1-4 gives the full variable domain: KAGVTQTPRYLIKTRGQQVTLSCSPISGHRSVSWYQQTPGQGLQFLFEYFSETQRNKGNFPGRFSGRQFSNSRSEMNVSTLELGDSALYLCASSLNGQGDEKLFFGSGTQLSVL.

This clonotype was observed many times. The gene calls are TRBV7-2 and TRBJ1-5; 9 bases line up with TRBD1. In germline, CDR1 is SGHTA, CDR2 FQGNSA. The CDR3 has 19 residues. The J segment lost 0 bases and the V segment lost 4 bases, leaving 13 bases of the junction unmatched. CDR3 loop: CASSSAGTGQAFSNQPQHF. CDR3 bases: TGTGCCAGCAGCTCGGCCGGGACAGGGCAGGCTTTTAGCAATCAGCCCCAGCATTTT.

The chain combines TRBV7-8 with TRBJ1-2; D is unclear. Germline V lookup: CDR1 SGHVS, CDR2 FQNEAQ. Deletions cut 1 base from V and 0 bases from J, with 6 bases between. The CDR3 consists of 14 residues. The CDR3 DNA is TGTGCCAGCAGCTTAGGGAGAGCTAACTATGGCTACACCTTC. The encoded protein is CASSLGRANYGYTF.

This clonotype turned up a few times. The CDR3 loop is CSARDEYRGAGANVLTF. CDR3 nucleotides: TGCAGTGCTAGAGATGAATATCGGGGGGCAGGGGCCAACGTCCTGACTTTC. The chain recombines TRBV20-1 with TRBJ2-6, with D possibly TRBD2 on 7 matching bases. CDR1 is DFQATT, CDR2 SNEGSKA, per germline (reference sequence). Trimming removed 0 bases from V and 4 bases from J, with 16 bases in between. The CDR3 is 17 residues long.

This clonotype came up a few times. This chain joins TRBV20-1 and TRBJ2-5, with 8 bases fitting TRBD2. This CDR3 contains 13 residues. V lost 8 bases, J lost 5 bases, and 10 bases stayed unmatched. Germline V gene sequence: CDR1 DFQATT, CDR2 SNEGSKA (reference sequence). The CDR3 sequence is CSPWASGHETQYF. The CDR3 nucleotides read TGCAGTCCTTGGGCTAGCGGGCACGAGACCCAGTACTTC.

CDR3 in DNA: TGTGCCAGCAGTCCCCCCCGGGGCACTAATGAAAAACTGTTTTTT. Its translation: CASSPPRGTNEKLFF. This chain links TRBV6-6 with TRBJ1-4; D may be TRBD1 (5 bases). Trimming pared 5 bases from V and 2 bases from J, leaving 12 bases between. The CDR3 extends over 15 amino acids. Per the germline V gene, CDR1 is MNHNY and CDR2 is SVGAGI (reference sequence).

The V gene is TRBV4-1, the J gene TRBJ2-5; D is perhaps TRBD2 (7 bases). The CDR3 extends over 17 amino acids. Per germline, CDR1 MGHRA and CDR2 YSYEKL. With 0 bases removed from V and 5 bases from J, the gap between germline ends came to 19 bases. The CDR3 coding sequence is TGCGCCAGCAGCCAAGATGGGCCCGCGGGGGCTGGTGAGACCCAGTACTTC. It is translated as CASSQDGPAGAGETQYF.

This clonotype was observed a handful of times. The chain carries TRBV27 and TRBJ2-7; perhaps TRBD1 as D (5 bases). The CDR3 has 14 residues. V lost 0 bases and J lost 6, with 12 bases in between. Germline V gene lookup returns CDR1 MNHEY and CDR2 SMNVEV (reference sequence). CDR3 protein: CASSLSAGFGEQYF. For the CDR3, the DNA is TGTGCCAGCAGTTTATCGGCAGGGTTTGGCGAGCAGTACTTC.

In its sample, this clonotype was seen a few times. The chain combines TRBV5-5 with TRBJ2-3, with D uncertain. Trimming pared 2 bases from V and 5 bases from J, leaving 21 bases between. This CDR3 is 17 amino acids long. Germline lookup yields CDR1 SGHKS and CDR2 YYEKEE (reference sequence). CDR3 nucleotides: TGTGCCAGCAGCTTAGGCAGAGACCTCGGGCATAGAGATACGCAGTATTTT. This translates into CASSLGRDLGHRDTQYF.

A few counts support this clonotype. The V and J genes are TRBV7-9 and TRBJ1-5; D not certain. CDR1 and CDR2 (germline): SEHNR, FQNEAQ (reference sequence). Trimming took 5 bases from V and 3 from J, leaving 8 bases between them. The CDR3 runs to 13 residues. The CDR3 reads CASSPSINQPQHF. Written as DNA, the CDR3 is TGTGCCAGCAGCCCCAGCATCAATCAGCCCCAGCATTTT. Using reference TRBV7-9 and TRBJ1-5 for the parts outside the CDR3, the full variable domain is DTGVSQNPRHKITKRGQNVTFRCDPISEHNRLYWYRQTLGQGPEFLTYFQNEAQLEKSRLLSDRFSAERPKGSFSTLEIQRTEQGDSAMYLCASSPSINQPQHFGDGTRLSIL.

This chain connects TRBV7-2 to TRBJ2-7; unclear D gene. The CDR3 loop spans 15 amino acids. The V end was cut by 3 bases, the J end by 0 bases, with 12 bases between. Looked up from germline, CDR1 is SGHTA and CDR2 is FQGNSA. CDR3: CASSFISLASYEQYF. CDR3 bases: TGTGCCAGCAGCTTTATTTCTTTGGCCTCCTACGAGCAGTACTTC.

In regard to this clonotype: This may stem from a read error, because a much larger clone lies one nucleotide away. The chain employs TRBV5-1 and TRBJ2-1; 11 bases are shared with TRBD2. The V gene's germline CDR1 is SGHRS and CDR2 YFSETQ. This CDR3 comprises 15 residues. CDR3 sequence (DNA): TGCGCCAGCAGCATGCTAGCGGGGGGCGAGAATGCGCAGTTCTTC. Translation gives CASSMLAGGENAQFF.

This clonotype was seen a few times. The chain combines TRBV4-3 with TRBJ2-7; no reliable D call. The germline V gene encodes CDR1 LGHNA and CDR2 YSLEER. The CDR3 is made up of 13 amino acids. V gave up 1 base and J gave up 4 bases, with 8 bases separating them. This CDR3 is CASSQVKGYEQYF. DNA for the CDR3: TGCGCCAGCAGCCAAGTCAAAGGGTACGAGCAGTACTTC.

The rearrangement uses TRBV4-2 and TRBJ2-7, with a tentative D call TRBD2 (5 bases). The V gene's germline CDR1 is LGHNA and CDR2 YNFKEQ. The CDR3 covers 13 residues. Trimming removed 4 bases at V and 5 bases at J, with 12 bases between. The CDR3 coding sequence is TGTGCCAGCAGCCCCCCGGACTCGCACGAGCAGTACTTC. This codes for CASSPPDSHEQYF.

This clonotype was counted between two and nine times. V and J are TRBV7-3 and TRBJ2-1; 10 bases align to TRBD2. The CDR3 consists of 17 residues. Losses at the gene ends were 6 bases for V and 0 bases for J; bases not matched to a gene: 8. CDR1 and CDR2 (germline): SGHTA, FQGTGA. In DNA, the CDR3 is TGTGCCAGCAGGGAGCGGGGGGGCCCGAGCTCCTACAATGAGCAGTTCTTC. Protein sequence: CASRERGGPSSYNEQFF.

This clonotype was seen only a few times. V usage is TRBV5-1 and J usage is TRBJ2-2; the match to TRBD2 covers 14 bases. From germline, CDR1 is SGHRS and CDR2 YFSETQ. The CDR3 runs 16 residues. V shed 4 bases and J 4 bases; nucleotides not matched to a gene: 3. CDR3 amino acids: CASSAGLAGVTGELFF. The CDR3 nucleotides read TGCGCCAGCAGCGCGGGACTAGCGGGGGTCACCGGGGAGCTGTTTTTT.

The V call is TRBV11-3, the J call TRBJ1-1, with D possibly TRBD1 on 6 matching bases. The CDR3 sequence is 12 residues long. V lost 6 bases and J lost 11, with 16 bases in between. Germline-derived CDR1 and CDR2 are SGHNT and YENEEA. The CDR3 nucleotides read TGTGCCAGCAGTCGGGACATTAGGCGGGCTTTCTTT. Translated, it gives CASSRDIRRAFF. Full variable domain (rest looked up from reference TRBV11-3 and TRBJ1-1): EAGVVQSPRYKIIEKKQPVAFWCNPISGHNTLYWYLQNLGQGPELLIRYENEEAVDDSQLPKDRFSAERLKGVDSTLKIQPAELGDSAVYLCASSRDIRRAFFGQGTRLTVV.

The chain is built from TRBV7-3 and TRBJ2-1; 7 nucleotides agree with TRBD2. The CDR3 consists of 16 residues. Losses at the gene ends were 5 bases for V and 0 bases for J; bases not matched to a gene: 7. Germline CDR1 SGHTA, CDR2 FQGTGA. For the CDR3, the DNA is TGTGCCAGCAGCCCTCGGGCGGGGGTCTCCTACAATGAGCAGTTCTTC. Its translation: CASSPRAGVSYNEQFF.